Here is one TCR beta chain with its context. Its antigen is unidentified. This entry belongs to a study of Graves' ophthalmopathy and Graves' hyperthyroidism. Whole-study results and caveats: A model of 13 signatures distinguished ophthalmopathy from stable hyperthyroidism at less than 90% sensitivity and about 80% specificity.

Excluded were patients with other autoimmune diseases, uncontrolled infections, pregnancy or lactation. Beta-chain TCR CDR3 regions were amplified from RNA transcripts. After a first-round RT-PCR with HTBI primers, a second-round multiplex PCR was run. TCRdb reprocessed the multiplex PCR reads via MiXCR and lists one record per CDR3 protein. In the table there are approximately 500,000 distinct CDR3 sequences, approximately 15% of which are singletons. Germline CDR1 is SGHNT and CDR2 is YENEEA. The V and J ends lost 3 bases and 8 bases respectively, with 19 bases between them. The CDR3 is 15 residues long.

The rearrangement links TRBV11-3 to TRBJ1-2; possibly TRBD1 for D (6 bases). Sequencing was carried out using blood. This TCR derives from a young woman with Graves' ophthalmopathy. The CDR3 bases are TGTGCCAGCAGCTTCTTTACGGGGGCAAGACTCGGCTACACCTTC. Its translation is CASSFFTGARLGYTF. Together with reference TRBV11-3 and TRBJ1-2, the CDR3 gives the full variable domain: EAGVVQSPRYKIIEKKQPVAFWCNPISGHNTLYWYLQNLGQGPELLIRYENEEAVDDSQLPKDRFSAERLKGVDSTLKIQPAELGDSAVYLCASSFFTGARLGYTFGSGTRLTVV.